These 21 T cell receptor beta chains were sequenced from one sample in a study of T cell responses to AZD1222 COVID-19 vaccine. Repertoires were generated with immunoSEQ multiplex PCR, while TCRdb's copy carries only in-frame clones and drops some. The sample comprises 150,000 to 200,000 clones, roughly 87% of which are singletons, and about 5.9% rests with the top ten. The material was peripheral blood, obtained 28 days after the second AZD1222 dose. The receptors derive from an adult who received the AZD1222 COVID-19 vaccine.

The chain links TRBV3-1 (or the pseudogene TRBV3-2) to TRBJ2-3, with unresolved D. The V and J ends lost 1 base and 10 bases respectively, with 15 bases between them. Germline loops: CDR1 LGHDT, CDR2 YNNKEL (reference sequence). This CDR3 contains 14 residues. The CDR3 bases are TGTGCCAGCAGCCAAGTCGGTAACTATAAGCCGCAGTATTTT. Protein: CASSQVGNYKPQYF.

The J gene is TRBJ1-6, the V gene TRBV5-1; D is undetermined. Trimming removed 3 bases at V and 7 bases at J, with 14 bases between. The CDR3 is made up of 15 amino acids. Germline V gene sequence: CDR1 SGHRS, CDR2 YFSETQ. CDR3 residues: CASSYDMGRNSPLHF. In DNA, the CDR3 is TGCGCCAGCAGCTATGACATGGGAAGGAATTCACCCCTCCACTTT.

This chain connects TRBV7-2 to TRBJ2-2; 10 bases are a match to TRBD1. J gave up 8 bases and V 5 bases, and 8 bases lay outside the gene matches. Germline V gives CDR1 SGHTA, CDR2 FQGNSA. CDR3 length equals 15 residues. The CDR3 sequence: CASSTRQGAGGELFF. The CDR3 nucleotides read TGTGCCAGCAGCACTCGACAGGGGGCAGGAGGGGAGCTGTTTTTT.

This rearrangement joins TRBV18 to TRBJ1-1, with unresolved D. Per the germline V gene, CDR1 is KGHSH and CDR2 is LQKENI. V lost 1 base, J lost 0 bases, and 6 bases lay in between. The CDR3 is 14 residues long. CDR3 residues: CASSPLTMNTEAFF. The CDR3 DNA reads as TGTGCCAGCTCACCACTGACAATGAACACTGAAGCTTTCTTT.

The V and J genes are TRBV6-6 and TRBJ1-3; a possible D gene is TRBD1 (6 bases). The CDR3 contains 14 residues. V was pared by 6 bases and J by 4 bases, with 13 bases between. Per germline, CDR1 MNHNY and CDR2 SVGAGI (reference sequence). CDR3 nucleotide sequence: TGTGCCAGCAGACCACAGGGACTAGGAAACACCATATATTTT. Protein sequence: CASRPQGLGNTIYF.

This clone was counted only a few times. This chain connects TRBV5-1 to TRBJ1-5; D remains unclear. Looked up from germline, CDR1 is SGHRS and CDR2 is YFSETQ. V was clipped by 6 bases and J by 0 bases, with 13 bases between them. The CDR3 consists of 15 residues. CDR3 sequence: CASNANGYSNQPQHF. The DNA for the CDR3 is TGCGCCAGCAACGCGAACGGTTATAGCAATCAGCCCCAGCATTTT.

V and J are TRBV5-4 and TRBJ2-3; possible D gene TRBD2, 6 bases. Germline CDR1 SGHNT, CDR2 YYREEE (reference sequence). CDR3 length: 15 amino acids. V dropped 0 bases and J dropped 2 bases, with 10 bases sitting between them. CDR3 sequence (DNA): TGTGCCAGCAGCTTGGACGGGGGTTTCACAGATACGCAGTATTTT. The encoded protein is CASSLDGGFTDTQYF.

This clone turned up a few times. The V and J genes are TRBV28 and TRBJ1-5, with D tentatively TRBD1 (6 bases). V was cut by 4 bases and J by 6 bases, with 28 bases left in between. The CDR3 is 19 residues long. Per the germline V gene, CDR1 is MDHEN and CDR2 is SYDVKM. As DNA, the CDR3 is TGTGCCAGCAGTTCACCCATCCTCCAGACAGGACGCTATCTTCAGCCCCAGCATTTT. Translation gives CASSSPILQTGRYLQPQHF.

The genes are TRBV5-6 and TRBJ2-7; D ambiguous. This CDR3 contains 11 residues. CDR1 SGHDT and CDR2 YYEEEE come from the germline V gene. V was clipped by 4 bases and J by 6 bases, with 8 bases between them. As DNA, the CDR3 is TGTGCCAGCAGCAGGGCGGTCGAGCAGTACTTC. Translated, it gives CASSRAVEQYF.

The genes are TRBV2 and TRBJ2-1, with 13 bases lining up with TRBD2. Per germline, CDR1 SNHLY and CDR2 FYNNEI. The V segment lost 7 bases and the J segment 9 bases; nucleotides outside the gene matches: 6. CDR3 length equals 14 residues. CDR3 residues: CASNRLAGGSEQFF. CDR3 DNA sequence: TGTGCCAGCAACCGACTAGCGGGAGGAAGTGAGCAGTTCTTC.

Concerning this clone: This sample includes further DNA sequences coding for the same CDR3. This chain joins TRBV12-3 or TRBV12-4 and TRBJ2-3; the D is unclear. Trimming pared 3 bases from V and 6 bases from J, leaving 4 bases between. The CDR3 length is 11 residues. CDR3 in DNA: TGTGCCAGCAGTTTCCGTGATACGCAGTATTTT. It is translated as CASSFRDTQYF.

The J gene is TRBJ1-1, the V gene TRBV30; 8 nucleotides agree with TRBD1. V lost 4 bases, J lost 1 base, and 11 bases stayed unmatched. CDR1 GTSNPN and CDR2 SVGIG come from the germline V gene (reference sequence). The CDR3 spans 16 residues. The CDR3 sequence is CAWTSDRGATNTEAFF. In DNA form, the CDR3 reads TGTGCCTGGACCAGCGACAGGGGCGCTACGAACACTGAAGCTTTCTTT.

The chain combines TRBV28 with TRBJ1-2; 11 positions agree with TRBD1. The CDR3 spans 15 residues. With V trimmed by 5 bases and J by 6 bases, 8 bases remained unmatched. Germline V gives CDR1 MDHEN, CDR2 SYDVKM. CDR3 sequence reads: CASSPRTGGANGYTF. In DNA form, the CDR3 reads TGTGCCAGCAGTCCACGGACAGGGGGCGCGAATGGCTACACCTTC.

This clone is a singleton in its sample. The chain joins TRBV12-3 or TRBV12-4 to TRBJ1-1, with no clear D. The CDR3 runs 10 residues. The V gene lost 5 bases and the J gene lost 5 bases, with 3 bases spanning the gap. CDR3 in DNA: TGTGCCAGCAGTGGGACTGAAGCTTTCTTT. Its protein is CASSGTEAFF.

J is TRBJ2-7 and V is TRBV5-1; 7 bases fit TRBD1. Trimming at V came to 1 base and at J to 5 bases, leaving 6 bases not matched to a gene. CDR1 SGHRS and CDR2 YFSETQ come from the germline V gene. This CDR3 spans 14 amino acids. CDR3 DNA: TGCGCCAGCAGCTTGCAGGACAGGTGGCACGAGCAGTACTTC. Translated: CASSLQDRWHEQYF.

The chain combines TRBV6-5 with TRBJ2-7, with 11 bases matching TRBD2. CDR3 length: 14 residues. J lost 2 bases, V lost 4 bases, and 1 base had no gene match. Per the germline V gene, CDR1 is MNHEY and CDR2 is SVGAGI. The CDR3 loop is CASSLAGGPYEQYF. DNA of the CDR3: TGTGCCAGCAGTTTAGCGGGAGGGCCCTACGAGCAGTACTTC.

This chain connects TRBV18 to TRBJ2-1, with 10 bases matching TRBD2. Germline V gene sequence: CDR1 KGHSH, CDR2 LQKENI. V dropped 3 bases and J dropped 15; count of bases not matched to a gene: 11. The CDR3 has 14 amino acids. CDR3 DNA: TGTGCCAGCTCACCGCAGCGGGAGGGCCGTCGGATGTTCTTC. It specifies CASSPQREGRRMFF.

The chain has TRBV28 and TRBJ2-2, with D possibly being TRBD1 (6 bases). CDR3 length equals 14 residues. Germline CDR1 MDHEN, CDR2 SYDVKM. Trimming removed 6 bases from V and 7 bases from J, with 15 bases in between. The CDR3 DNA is TGTGCCAGCAGCTTCCCCCAGGACAGCGGGGAGCTGTTTTTT. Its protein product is CASSFPQDSGELFF.

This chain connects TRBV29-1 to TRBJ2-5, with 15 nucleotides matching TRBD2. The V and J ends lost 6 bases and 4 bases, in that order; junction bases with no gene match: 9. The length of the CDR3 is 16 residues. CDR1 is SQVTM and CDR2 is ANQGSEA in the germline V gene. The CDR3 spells CSVRTSGGAIGETQYF. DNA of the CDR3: TGCAGCGTAAGGACTAGCGGGGGGGCCATAGGAGAGACCCAGTACTTC. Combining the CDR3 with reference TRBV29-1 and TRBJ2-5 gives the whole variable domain SAVISQKPSRDICQRGTSLTIQCQVDSQVTMMFWYRQQPGQSLTLIATANQGSEATYESGFVIDKFPISRPNLTFSTLTVSNMSPEDSSIYLCSVRTSGGAIGETQYFGPGTRLLVL.

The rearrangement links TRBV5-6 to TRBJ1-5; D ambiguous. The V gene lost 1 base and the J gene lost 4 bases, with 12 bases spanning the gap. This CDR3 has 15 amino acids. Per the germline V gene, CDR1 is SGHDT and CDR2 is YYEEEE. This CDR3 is CASSLNPMGNQPQHF. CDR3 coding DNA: TGTGCCAGCAGCTTGAACCCAATGGGAAATCAGCCCCAGCATTTT.

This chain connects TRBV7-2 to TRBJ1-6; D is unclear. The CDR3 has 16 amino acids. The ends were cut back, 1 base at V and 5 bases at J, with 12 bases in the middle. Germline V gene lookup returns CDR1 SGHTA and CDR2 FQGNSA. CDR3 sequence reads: CASSLVGVRDNSPLHF. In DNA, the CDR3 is TGTGCCAGCAGCTTAGTCGGGGTGCGGGATAATTCACCCCTCCACTTT.